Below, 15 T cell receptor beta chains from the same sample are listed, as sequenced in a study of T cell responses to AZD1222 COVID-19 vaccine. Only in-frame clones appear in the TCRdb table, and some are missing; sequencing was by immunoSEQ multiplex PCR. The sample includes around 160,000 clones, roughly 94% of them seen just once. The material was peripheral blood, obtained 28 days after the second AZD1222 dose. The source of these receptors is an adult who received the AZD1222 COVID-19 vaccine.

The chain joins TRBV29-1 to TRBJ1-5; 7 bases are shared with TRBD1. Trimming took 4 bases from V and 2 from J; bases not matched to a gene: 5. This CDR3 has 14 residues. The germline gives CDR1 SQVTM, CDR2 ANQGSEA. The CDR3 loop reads CSVAFGTGNQPQHF. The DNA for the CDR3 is TGCAGCGTTGCCTTTGGGACAGGCAATCAGCCCCAGCATTTT.

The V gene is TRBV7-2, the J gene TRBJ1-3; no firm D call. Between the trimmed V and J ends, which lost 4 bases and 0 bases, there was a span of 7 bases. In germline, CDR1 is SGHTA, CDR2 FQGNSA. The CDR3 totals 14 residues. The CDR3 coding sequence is TGTGCCAGCAGCTCACAGCGCTCTGGAAACACCATATATTTT. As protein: CASSSQRSGNTIYF.

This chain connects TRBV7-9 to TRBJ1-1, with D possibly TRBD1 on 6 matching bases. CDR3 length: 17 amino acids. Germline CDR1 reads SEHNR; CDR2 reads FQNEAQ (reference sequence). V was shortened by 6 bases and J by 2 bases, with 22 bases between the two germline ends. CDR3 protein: CASSPERYRAINTEAFF. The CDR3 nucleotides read TGTGCCAGCAGTCCGGAACGATACAGGGCGATAAACACTGAAGCTTTCTTT.

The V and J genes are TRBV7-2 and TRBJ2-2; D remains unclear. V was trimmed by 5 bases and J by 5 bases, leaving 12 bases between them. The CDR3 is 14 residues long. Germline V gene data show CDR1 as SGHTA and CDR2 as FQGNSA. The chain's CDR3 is CASSRSPPTGELFF. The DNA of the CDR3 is TGTGCCAGCAGCCGTAGCCCCCCAACCGGGGAGCTGTTTTTT.

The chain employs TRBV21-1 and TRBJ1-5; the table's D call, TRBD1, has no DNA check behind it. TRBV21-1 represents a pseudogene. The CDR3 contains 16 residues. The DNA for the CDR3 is TGTGCCAGCAGCAAAGCGTACAGGGTTAGCAATCAGCCCCAGCATTTT. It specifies CASSKAYRVSNQPQHF.

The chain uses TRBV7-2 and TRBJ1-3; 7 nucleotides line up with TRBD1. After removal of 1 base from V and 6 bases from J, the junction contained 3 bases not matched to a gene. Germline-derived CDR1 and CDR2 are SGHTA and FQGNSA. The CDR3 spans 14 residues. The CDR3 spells CASSLGQGLNTIYF. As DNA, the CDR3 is TGTGCCAGCAGCTTAGGACAGGGCCTAAACACCATATATTTT.

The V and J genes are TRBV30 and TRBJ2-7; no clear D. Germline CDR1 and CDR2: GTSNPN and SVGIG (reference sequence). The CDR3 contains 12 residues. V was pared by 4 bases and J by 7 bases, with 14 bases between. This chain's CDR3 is CAWTPGPNEQYF. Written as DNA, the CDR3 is TGTGCCTGGACTCCTGGGCCGAATGAGCAGTACTTC.

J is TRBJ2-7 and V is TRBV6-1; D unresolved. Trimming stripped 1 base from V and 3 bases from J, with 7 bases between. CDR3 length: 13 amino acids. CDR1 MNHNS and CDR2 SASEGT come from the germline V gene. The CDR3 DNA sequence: TGTGCCAGCAGTGAAGTAGGGATCTACGAGCAGTACTTC. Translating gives CASSEVGIYEQYF.

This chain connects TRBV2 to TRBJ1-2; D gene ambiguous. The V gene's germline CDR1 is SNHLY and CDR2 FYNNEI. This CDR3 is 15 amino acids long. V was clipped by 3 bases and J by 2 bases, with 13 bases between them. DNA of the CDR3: TGTGCCAGCAGTGAGGGGTTGGGGTCAAACTATGGCTACACCTTC. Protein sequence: CASSEGLGSNYGYTF.

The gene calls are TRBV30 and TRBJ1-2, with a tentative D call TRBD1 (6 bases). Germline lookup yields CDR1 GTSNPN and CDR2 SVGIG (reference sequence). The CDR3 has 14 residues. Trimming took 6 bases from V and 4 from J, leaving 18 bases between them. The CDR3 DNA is TGTGCCTGCCCTAGGTGGCAGGGGCTCTATGGCTACACCTTC. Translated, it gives CACPRWQGLYGYTF.

The DNA of the CDR3 is TGTGCCATCAGTGAGTCCGAGTTAAAAGAGACCCAGTACTTC. As protein: CAISESELKETQYF. V gene TRBV10-3 combines with J gene TRBJ2-5; D not certain. Germline CDR1 is ENHRY and CDR2 is SYGVKD. CDR3 length: 14 amino acids. Trimming left V 0 bases short and J 3 bases short, with 8 bases between.

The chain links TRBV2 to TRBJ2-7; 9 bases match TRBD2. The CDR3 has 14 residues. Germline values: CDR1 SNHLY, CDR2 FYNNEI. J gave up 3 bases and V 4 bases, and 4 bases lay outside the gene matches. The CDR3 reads CASSGSSGGYEQYF. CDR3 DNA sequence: TGTGCCAGCAGTGGTAGTAGCGGGGGCTACGAGCAGTACTTC. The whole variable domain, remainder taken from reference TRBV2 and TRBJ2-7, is EPEVTQTPSHQVTQMGQEVILRCVPISNHLYFYWYRQILGQKVEFLVSFYNNEISEKSEIFDDQFSVERPDGSNFTLKIRSTKLEDSAMYFCASSGSSGGYEQYFGPGTRLTVT.

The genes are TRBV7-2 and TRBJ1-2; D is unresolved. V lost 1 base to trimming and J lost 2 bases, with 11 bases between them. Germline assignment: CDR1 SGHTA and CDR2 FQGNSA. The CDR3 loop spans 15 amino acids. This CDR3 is CASSLVMGANYGYTF. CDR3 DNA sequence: TGTGCCAGCAGCTTAGTTATGGGTGCCAACTATGGCTACACCTTC. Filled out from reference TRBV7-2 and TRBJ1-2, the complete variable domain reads GAGVSQSPSNKVTEKGKDVELRCDPISGHTALYWYRQSLGQGLEFLIYFQGNSAPDKSGLPSDRFSAERTGGSVSTLTIQRTQQEDSAVYLCASSLVMGANYGYTFGSGTRLTVV.

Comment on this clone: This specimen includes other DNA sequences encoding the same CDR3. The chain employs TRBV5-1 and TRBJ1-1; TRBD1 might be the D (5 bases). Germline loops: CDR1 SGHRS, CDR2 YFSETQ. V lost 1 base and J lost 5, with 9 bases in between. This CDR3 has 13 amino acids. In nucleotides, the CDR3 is TGCGCCAGCAGCTTGAGGGGTGGGACTGAAGCTTTCTTT. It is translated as CASSLRGGTEAFF.

The CDR3 bases are TGTGCCAGCAGTTTAGGGACAGTCGGAGAAAAACTGTTTTTT. This codes for CASSLGTVGEKLFF. The rearrangement joins TRBV27 to TRBJ1-4; 7 bases align to TRBD1. The CDR3 is made up of 14 amino acids. Germline V CDR1 and CDR2: MNHEY, SMNVEV (reference sequence). The ends lost 2 bases at V and 8 bases at J; junction bases unmatched: 5. Together with reference TRBV27 and TRBJ1-4, the CDR3 gives the full variable domain: EAQVTQNPRYLITVTGKKLTVTCSQNMNHEYMSWYRQDPGLGLRQIYYSMNVEVTDKGDVPEGYKVSRKEKRNFPLILESPSPNQTSLYFCASSLGTVGEKLFFGSGTQLSVL.